This T cell receptor beta chain was recorded in a study of CD8 T cell repertoires and HIV-1 epitope variants. Turning to the study itself: Control wells had CMV/EBV/flu peptides, negative Ebola AY9, or no peptide. Tested: three Gag epitope families, Nef HW9 and YT9.

In regard to this clone: Its antigen is currently unknown.

Survey-depth immunoSEQ sequencing covered TCR beta CDR3 regions. Sequencing used immunoSEQ multiplex PCR; TCRdb keeps in-frame clones, though not all of them. Of some 3,500 clones listed, around 64% are singletons. The sequencing input was cultured CD8+ T cells derived from PBMCs. The TCR comes from a male donor with HIV.

CDR3 sequence (DNA): TGTGCCAGCAGCTTAGGTTGGGCTAGCGGGAGCACCGGGGAGCTGTTTTTT. Translation: CASSLGWASGSTGELFF. The chain links TRBV13 to TRBJ2-2, with TRBD2 matching 10 bases. The CDR3 covers 17 residues. Losses at the gene ends were 0 bases for V and 4 bases for J; bases not matched to a gene: 5. Per germline, CDR1 PRHDT and CDR2 FYEKMQ (reference sequence).